This T cell receptor beta chain is from a study of high-grade serous ovarian cancer treatment subgroups. Tumor samples were taken before definitive surgery or chemotherapy. Clones were sequenced by immunoSEQ multiplex PCR, and TCRdb holds only the in-frame ones, with some missing. The data show about 16,000 clones, 73% seen once. The ends were cut back, 4 bases at V and 4 bases at J, with 11 bases in the middle. The CDR3 length is 14 residues. Per germline, CDR1 LGHNA and CDR2 YNFKEQ. In this sample, this clone turned up a few times. Material for sequencing was tumor tissue. The gene calls are TRBV4-2 and TRBJ2-1; D perhaps matches TRBD1 (6 bases). The clonotype comes from a human donor with high-grade serous ovarian cancer. This CDR3 is CASSRRTAYNEQFF. The CDR3 DNA sequence: TGTGCCAGCAGCCGCCGGACAGCTTACAATGAGCAGTTCTTC.